The table lists the clone carrying this TCR beta chain with a few counts. Sequenced by immunoSEQ multiplex PCR; TCRdb stores in-frame clones only, minus some. This sample has 550 to 700 clones, with about 18% found just once. The record originates from a study of tumour-infiltrating T cells in Burkitt lymphoma. About the study: This cohort included all epidemiological subtypes of Burkitt lymphoma. Repertoire clonality predicted overall and progression-free survival.

CDR3 length equals 15 residues. V was trimmed by 5 bases and J by 0 bases, leaving 16 bases between them. Germline V gene sequence: CDR1 SQVTM, CDR2 ANQGSEA. This chain uses TRBV29-1 with TRBJ1-1, with D tentatively TRBD1 (6 bases). The sequenced material came from tumor tissue. This sequence was found in a human donor with Burkitt lymphoma. The CDR3 loop is CSVSRLGGLNTEAFF. CDR3 coding DNA: TGCAGCGTTTCACGATTGGGGGGCCTGAACACTGAAGCTTTCTTT. Full variable domain (rest looked up from reference TRBV29-1 and TRBJ1-1): SAVISQKPSRDICQRGTSLTIQCQVDSQVTMMFWYRQQPGQSLTLIATANQGSEATYESGFVIDKFPISRPNLTFSTLTVSNMSPEDSSIYLCSVSRLGGLNTEAFFGQGTRLTVV.